The next 16 T cell receptor beta chains were all read from a single sample in a study of persistence of HIV-infected CD4 T cells. Sequencing used immunoSEQ version 4 in survey mode. Measured with immunoSEQ multiplex PCR; TCRdb has only the in-frame clones, and not every one. The profile shows 50,000 or so clones, approximately 72% of them singletons. Stimulation used approximately 9.6 ug/mL lysate from CMV-infected fibroblasts. CD40L-negative CD69-negative CD45RO-high memory CD4+ T cells were sorted as populations depleted of antigen-responding cells. These receptors' targets are unknown. The sample here was CD4+ T cells sorted from PBMCs after approximately 19-hour stimulation, taken from a patient who received antiretroviral therapy. Receptor source: an adult man with HIV who was CMV-seropositive.

The chain links TRBV5-6 to TRBJ2-5; D is unresolved. Trimming took 6 bases from V and 1 from J, leaving 13 bases between them. CDR1 is SGHDT and CDR2 is YYEEEE in the germline V gene. The CDR3 has 14 amino acids. The DNA for the CDR3 is TGTGCCAGCATCGAATTTACGACCCAAGAGACCCAGTACTTC. It codes for CASIEFTTQETQYF. Variable domain in full (rest from reference TRBV5-6 and TRBJ2-5): DAGVTQSPTHLIKTRGQQVTLRCSPKSGHDTVSWYQQALGQGPQFIFQYYEEEERQRGNFPDRFSGHQFPNYSSELNVNALLLGDSALYLCASIEFTTQETQYFGPGTRLLVL.

The chain carries TRBV19 and TRBJ2-2; possibly TRBD1 for D (5 bases). The CDR3 covers 14 residues. Germline V lookup: CDR1 LNHDA, CDR2 SQIVND (reference sequence). Trimming pared 5 bases from V and 1 base from J, leaving 8 bases between. The CDR3 is CASSSTGNTGELFF. In DNA form, the CDR3 reads TGTGCCAGTAGTTCTACAGGGAACACCGGGGAGCTGTTTTTT.

This clone was seen a handful of times. This chain connects TRBV5-1 to TRBJ2-2; D is possibly TRBD1 (6 bases). Germline CDR1 is SGHRS and CDR2 is YFSETQ. V lost 0 bases to trimming and J lost 7 bases, with 10 bases between them. The CDR3 has 14 amino acids. The CDR3 sequence: CASSLGQDLGELFF. The DNA for the CDR3 is TGCGCCAGCAGCTTGGGACAGGACCTCGGGGAGCTGTTTTTT. The variable domain in full, with the rest retrieved from reference TRBV5-1 and TRBJ2-2, is KAGVTQTPRYLIKTRGQQVTLSCSPISGHRSVSWYQQTPGQGLQFLFEYFSETQRNKGNFPGRFSGRQFSNSRSEMNVSTLELGDSALYLCASSLGQDLGELFFGEGSRLTVL.

CDR3 in amino acids: CASSIDSRGLVELFF. The CDR3 DNA follows: TGTGCCAGTAGTATAGATTCCAGGGGGCTAGTGGAGCTGTTTTTT. This chain joins TRBV19 and TRBJ2-2; 8 nucleotides match TRBD1. Germline CDR1 LNHDA, CDR2 SQIVND (reference sequence). The CDR3 has 15 residues. V lost 0 bases and J lost 10; bases outside the gene matches: 7.

This chain links TRBV30 with TRBJ2-7; D may correspond to TRBD1 or TRBD2 (5 bases each). V was pared by 2 bases and J by 3 bases, with 14 bases between. The CDR3 contains 14 residues. The germline CDR1 and CDR2 sequences are GTSNPN and SVGIG (reference sequence). CDR3 region: CAWSLGVPYYEQYF. The CDR3 DNA sequence: TGTGCCTGGAGTTTGGGGGTCCCCTACTACGAGCAGTACTTC. Based on the CDR3 plus reference TRBV30 and TRBJ2-7, the full variable domain is SQTIHQWPATLVQPVGSPLSLECTVEGTSNPNLYWYRQAAGRGLQLLFYSVGIGQISSEVPQNLSASRPQDRQFILSSKKLLLSDSGFYLCAWSLGVPYYEQYFGPGTRLTVT.

The chain couples TRBV7-7 to TRBJ2-5; 8 bases are a match to TRBD2. The trim removed 2 bases at V and 5 bases at J, leaving 10 bases unmatched. CDR3 length: 16 amino acids. CDR1 is SSHAT and CDR2 is FNYEAQ in the germline V gene (reference sequence). In DNA, the CDR3 is TGTGCCAGCAGCTTATTGGTAGCGGGGACGGGGGAGACCCAGTACTTC. This sequence encodes CASSLLVAGTGETQYF.

Regarding this clone: Other DNA sequences in the same sample also yield this CDR3. V gene TRBV18 combines with J gene TRBJ2-1; unclear D gene. The V end was cut by 2 bases, the J end by 7 bases, with 6 bases between. CDR1 and CDR2 from the germline V gene are KGHSH and LQKENI. This CDR3 comprises 12 residues. The CDR3 DNA follows: TGTGCCAGCTCACCATCGCGAAATGAGCAGTTCTTC. Its translation is CASSPSRNEQFF.

This rearrangement joins TRBV5-4 to TRBJ2-2; D unresolved. This CDR3 region has 14 residues. The germline gives CDR1 SGHNT, CDR2 YYREEE (reference sequence). Trimming shortened V by 1 base and J by 2 bases, and 6 bases separated the two germline ends. CDR3 sequence reads: CASSLSRNTGELFF. CDR3 coding DNA: TGTGCCAGCAGCTTGAGTAGAAACACCGGGGAGCTGTTTTTT.

This clone came up a few times. The chain uses TRBV9 and TRBJ2-2; D may be TRBD2 (5 bases). CDR1 and CDR2 (germline): SGDLS, YYNGEE. The CDR3 contains 15 residues. V was shortened by 1 base and J by 2 bases, with 9 bases between the two germline ends. The CDR3 is CASSVSGVNTGELFF. CDR3 nucleotides: TGTGCCAGCAGCGTATCCGGGGTAAACACCGGGGAGCTGTTTTTT.

The chain links TRBV10-3 to TRBJ1-1; possibly TRBD1 for D (6 bases). CDR3 length: 15 residues. The germline V gene encodes CDR1 ENHRY and CDR2 SYGVKD. With 1 base removed from V and 5 bases from J, the gap between germline ends came to 14 bases. CDR3 sequence reads: CAISEFPGAGTEAFF. The DNA for the CDR3 is TGTGCCATCAGTGAGTTTCCGGGGGCAGGGACTGAAGCTTTCTTT.

V gene TRBV9 combines with J gene TRBJ1-3; D unclear. Trimming left V 4 bases short and J 0 bases short, with 8 bases between. Per germline, CDR1 SGDLS and CDR2 YYNGEE. The CDR3 runs to 14 residues. CDR3 in DNA: TGTGCCAGCAGCAACCGCCGCTCTGGAAACACCATATATTTT. Translated, it gives CASSNRRSGNTIYF.

The chain carries TRBV4-3 and TRBJ2-6, with D possibly matching TRBD2 (6 bases). Trimming cost V 0 bases and J 0 bases, with 21 bases left between them. Germline-derived CDR1 and CDR2 are LGHNA and YSLEER. This CDR3 region has 21 residues. The CDR3 reads CASSQDVLAGSPLSGANVLTF. CDR3 coding DNA: TGCGCCAGCAGCCAAGATGTTTTGGCGGGGTCTCCCCTCTCTGGGGCCAACGTCCTGACTTTC.

V gene TRBV18 combines with J gene TRBJ1-3, with D possibly TRBD1 on 6 matching bases. Germline CDR1 and CDR2: KGHSH and LQKENI. This CDR3 is built from 17 residues. Deletions cut 0 bases from V and 4 bases from J, with 16 bases between. The CDR3 DNA is TGTGCCAGCTCACCACCCGGGAACAGGGTCGCAGGAAACACCATATATTTT. It translates to CASSPPGNRVAGNTIYF. The full variable domain, with the rest looked up from reference TRBV18 and TRBJ1-3, is NAGVMQNPRHLVRRRGQEARLRCSPMKGHSHVYWYRQLPEEGLKFMVYLQKENIIDESGMPKERFSAEFPKEGPSILRIQQVVRGDSAAYFCASSPPGNRVAGNTIYFGEGSWLTVV.

V usage is TRBV18 and J usage is TRBJ1-2, with a possible D match to TRBD1 (5 bases). V lost 3 bases, J lost 2 bases, and 16 bases lay in between. This CDR3 comprises 16 residues. CDR1 KGHSH and CDR2 LQKENI come from the germline V gene. The chain's CDR3 is CASSPPWGRGNYGYTF. CDR3 nucleotide sequence: TGTGCCAGCTCACCTCCCTGGGGACGGGGGAACTATGGCTACACCTTC.

This chain connects TRBV5-6 to TRBJ1-2, with unresolved D. Germline assignment: CDR1 SGHDT and CDR2 YYEEEE. The V and J ends lost 0 bases and 8 bases respectively, with 11 bases between them. CDR3 length: 13 residues. The CDR3 DNA follows: TGTGCCAGCAGCTTGGAAGGATTCGGGGGCTACACCTTC. Protein sequence: CASSLEGFGGYTF.

The genes are TRBV10-1 and TRBJ2-3, with TRBD2 matching over 13 bases. V lost 6 bases and J lost 6; bases outside the gene matches: 6. Germline V lookup: CDR1 WNHNN, CDR2 SYGVQD (reference sequence). This CDR3 spans 15 amino acids. In DNA, the CDR3 is TGCGCCAGCAGCGCCGGGACTAGCGGGGCGGATACGCAGTATTTT. It yields the protein CASSAGTSGADTQYF.